This T cell receptor beta chain was identified during a study of cytomegalovirus exposure and HLA in healthy donors. A remark on this clone: Its antigen remains unknown.

The V gene's germline CDR1 is SEHNR and CDR2 FQNEAQ (reference sequence). J lost 4 bases, V lost 4 bases, and 3 bases had no gene match. CDR3 length: 16 amino acids. The primer mix had 60 Vbeta and 13 Jbeta primers. The data were produced by immunoSEQ multiplex PCR, yet TCRdb's version contains in-frame clones alone and is incomplete. Found here are 100,000 to 150,000 clones, over 80% of them singletons; the top ten hold around 19%. Study-level points and caveats: Looking again later, the authors saw that most CMV-associated TCR beta chains seemed HLA-restricted. One cluster of highly shared sequence variants probably arose as a sequencing artifact. From TCR beta sequences, most subjects' HLA-A and HLA-B alleles were reportedly predicted accurately.

Sequencing was carried out using PBMCs. The clonotype was recovered from a man younger than 30 in good health and CMV-seropositive. This chain links TRBV7-9 with TRBJ2-1, with TRBD2 matching 14 bases. The CDR3 loop is CASSSTSGGVYNEQFF. The CDR3 nucleotides read TGTGCCAGCAGCTCGACTAGCGGGGGGGTGTACAATGAGCAGTTCTTC.